This TCR beta chain was recorded in a study of T cell repertoires in cytomegalovirus infection. Turning to the study itself: Both a matching HLA type and CMV infection were indicated by public TCR beta signatures.

Germline V gives CDR1 SGHVS, CDR2 FQNEAQ. The CDR3 has 13 amino acids. The V gene lost 1 base and the J gene lost 3 bases, with 6 bases spanning the gap. This clonotype was counted ten times or more. The antigen remains undetermined. TCRdb re-called the reads through MiXCR, storing one row per CDR3 protein. The sample lists 230,000 or so distinct CDR3 sequences; over 15% were seen once. Findings of the study overall: Cumulative frequency (of public TCR beta family members) identified carriers of CMV plus the relevant HLA. Dominating the ex vivo response were TCR beta clonotypes that were CMV-specific and HLA-C-restricted.

The rearrangement links TRBV7-8 to TRBJ2-5; the D gene is possibly TRBD1 (5 bases). The sample comprised CD8+ T cells from PBMCs. The TCR sequence derives from a human donor in good health (CMV status not recorded). Some clones in this sample may be carry-over from other donors' samples. The CDR3 is CASSLETEETQYF. The CDR3 DNA is TGTGCCAGCAGCTTAGAGACAGAAGAGACCCAGTACTTC.